Sequencing of this TCR beta chain was carried out in a study of blood T cells in healthy people across ages. Study results and limitations: Higher diversity, along with more naive CD4+ cells, distinguished long-lived donors from aged donors. A roughly linear fall in TCR beta diversity per million T cells was seen with increasing age.

The authors ran a second PCR of roughly 6 to 12 cycles using a sample-barcoded 5' primer and a J-beta primer mix. TCRdb re-derived calls from the 5' RACE reads in MiXCR, one entry per CDR3 protein. The sample has around 500,000 distinct CDR3 sequences, about 28% seen once; the top ten hold about 3.9%. This clonotype came up a few times. The target antigen is unknown. The CDR3 spans 14 residues. Germline V gene lookup returns CDR1 DFQATT and CDR2 SNEGSKA (reference sequence). V dropped 0 bases and J dropped 7 bases, with 13 bases sitting between them. These data were likewise used in another study, on T cells of mothers and their children. Per that study: Three healthy Caucasian mothers, along with their six children, served as the donors.

The material sequenced was blood. The TCR originated in a boy younger than 10 in good health. The chain has TRBV20-1 and TRBJ2-1; D not resolved. CDR3 sequence reads: CSARDLRAWNEQFF. The CDR3 DNA reads as TGCAGTGCTAGAGATCTACGGGCGTGGAATGAGCAGTTCTTC.